Shown below are 14 T cell receptor beta chains from a single sample sequenced in a study of T cell clones after liver transplantation. The repertoire was sequenced with immunoSEQ multiplex PCR; TCRdb's copy has only in-frame clones and lacks some. This table holds just over 80,000 clones, roughly four fifths found once. The sequenced sample was CD4+ T cells from blood, obtained almost 47 months after liver transplant. The receptors derive from a human patient who received a liver transplant. The graft donor may have contributed some T cells.

The chain couples TRBV18 to TRBJ2-5; the D is unclear. There are 15 residues in the CDR3. Germline assignment: CDR1 KGHSH and CDR2 LQKENI. V was pared by 3 bases and J by 2 bases, with 13 bases between. The CDR3, as DNA: TGTGCCAGCTCACCGCCCAAGGGATCACAAGAGACCCAGTACTTC. It is translated as CASSPPKGSQETQYF.

As DNA, the CDR3 is TGTGCCAGCAGCTTGACCAACACCGGGGAGCTGTTTTTT. Residues: CASSLTNTGELFF. The V call is TRBV11-2, the J call TRBJ2-2; unclear D gene. Germline V gene sequence: CDR1 SGHAT, CDR2 FQNNGV. There are 13 residues in the CDR3. Trimming removed 3 bases from V and 2 bases from J, with 4 bases in between.

The chain has TRBV10-2 and TRBJ1-1; tentative D call: TRBD1 (5 bases). The CDR3 runs 14 residues. Trimming took off 2 bases at V and 1 base at J, with 8 bases between the two ends. The germline V gene has CDR1 WSHSY and CDR2 SAAADI. CDR3 nucleotide sequence: TGCGCCAGCAGTGAGGGACACTCGAACACTGAAGCTTTCTTT. Translating it yields CASSEGHSNTEAFF.

The chain links TRBV28 to TRBJ2-5, with D maybe TRBD2 (6 bases). Germline V gene data show CDR1 as MDHEN and CDR2 as SYDVKM. Trimming left V 6 bases short and J 4 bases short, with 6 bases between. The CDR3 consists of 11 residues. The CDR3 DNA is TGTGCCAGCAGGGAGGGAGAGACCCAGTACTTC. Its translation: CASREGETQYF.

The gene calls are TRBV7-3 and TRBJ1-1; D perhaps matches TRBD1 (5 bases). V gave up 4 bases and J gave up 7 bases, with 13 bases separating them. CDR3 size: 13 residues. From germline, CDR1 is SGHTA and CDR2 FQGTGA. DNA for the CDR3: TGTGCCAGCAGCTCCCAGCCGGGACTTGAAGCTTTCTTT. Translated: CASSSQPGLEAFF.

This clone was seen more than once but under ten times. The V and J genes are TRBV11-1 and TRBJ2-1, with 8 positions matching TRBD2. The germline V gene has CDR1 SGHAT and CDR2 FQDESV (reference sequence). Trimming at V came to 5 bases and at J to 5 bases, leaving 8 bases not matched to a gene. This CDR3 is 15 amino acids long. The CDR3 sequence is CASSREGLGDNEQFF. The CDR3, as DNA: TGTGCCAGCAGCCGAGAGGGACTAGGGGACAATGAGCAGTTCTTC.

The chain carries TRBV2 and TRBJ1-2, with TRBD1 as a possible D gene (6 bases). This CDR3 is built from 15 residues. Looked up from germline, CDR1 is SNHLY and CDR2 is FYNNEI. V lost 6 bases, J lost 2 bases, and 16 bases lay in between. The CDR3, as DNA: TGTGCCAGCAGCTCCGGGGGAGGGGGGAACTATGGCTACACCTTC. This translates into CASSSGGGGNYGYTF.

The chain couples TRBV19 to TRBJ1-1; D unresolved. V lost 1 base and J 1 base, leaving 10 bases between the germline ends. The CDR3 totals 15 residues. The germline V gene has CDR1 LNHDA and CDR2 SQIVND (reference sequence). CDR3 region: CASSIAQAGNTEAFF. As DNA, the CDR3 is TGTGCCAGTAGTATAGCCCAGGCAGGGAACACTGAAGCTTTCTTT.

The V and J genes are TRBV7-8 and TRBJ2-7; 8 bases are a match to TRBD2. This CDR3 is built from 16 residues. Germline assignment: CDR1 SGHVS and CDR2 FQNEAQ. The V segment lost 1 base and the J segment 4 bases; nucleotides outside the gene matches: 9. The CDR3 DNA follows: TGTGCCAGCAGCTTAGTCGGAGCGGGAGAAGCGTACGAGCAGTACTTC. It encodes CASSLVGAGEAYEQYF.

J is TRBJ2-1 and V is TRBV15, with TRBD2 matching over 12 bases. This CDR3 has 17 amino acids. CDR1 and CDR2 (germline): LNHNV, YYDKDF (reference sequence). Losses at the gene ends were 3 bases for V and 4 bases for J; bases not matched to a gene: 7. The CDR3 here is CATSSLTSGRTYNEQFF. The DNA of the CDR3 is TGTGCCACCAGCAGTCTGACTAGCGGGAGAACGTACAATGAGCAGTTCTTC.

V gene TRBV19 combines with J gene TRBJ2-2; 7 nucleotides line up with TRBD1. From germline, CDR1 is LNHDA and CDR2 SQIVND (reference sequence). There are 15 residues in the CDR3. Trimming removed 7 bases from V and 5 bases from J; junction bases left unmatched: 10. This chain's CDR3 is CASTTGVSRTGELFF. CDR3 nucleotides: TGTGCCAGTACCACAGGGGTTAGTAGGACCGGGGAGCTGTTTTTT.

V is TRBV5-4 and J is TRBJ2-5; no definite D call. V was shortened by 4 bases and J by 5 bases, with 12 bases between the two germline ends. This CDR3 has 13 residues. Germline values: CDR1 SGHNT, CDR2 YYREEE (reference sequence). The CDR3 DNA sequence: TGTGCCAGCAGCGCGATAGTCGGGGAGACCCAGTACTTC. Its protein product is CASSAIVGETQYF.

This chain links TRBV11-2 with TRBJ1-2; tentatively, D is TRBD1 (5 bases). Germline V lookup: CDR1 SGHAT, CDR2 FQNNGV. V dropped 5 bases and J dropped 2 bases, with 6 bases sitting between them. The CDR3 has 12 amino acids. Here the CDR3 DNA reads TGTGCCAGCAGCAGGGGAAACTATGGCTACACCTTC. It yields the protein CASSRGNYGYTF.

The V gene is TRBV18, the J gene TRBJ2-7; TRBD1 matches 9 bases. V dropped 6 bases and J dropped 6; count of bases not matched to a gene: 12. This CDR3 comprises 15 residues. Germline values: CDR1 KGHSH, CDR2 LQKENI. CDR3 sequence reads: CASSFPGQGLFEQYF. CDR3 bases: TGTGCCAGCTCCTTTCCGGGACAGGGTCTTTTCGAGCAGTACTTC.